The TCR beta chain under discussion was sequenced for a study of blood T cell repertoires in COVID-19. Study as a whole: T cells, B-cell-depleted T cells, or PBMCs provided the cDNA or gDNA that served as material.

The junction had 3 bases not matched to a gene; V was cut back by 5 bases and J by 3 bases. CDR1 is MNHEY, CDR2 SVGAGI, per germline. This CDR3 has 14 amino acids. Some clones are missing from TCRdb's copy, which holds only in-frame ones; the method was immunoSEQ multiplex PCR. The data show about 300,000 clones, with about 82% seen just once and around 1.7% held by the top ten. V is TRBV6-5 and J is TRBJ2-7; 11 bases are a match to TRBD1. This TCR came from a woman aged 45-59 years with acute or convalescent COVID-19. The sample comprised peripheral blood. The CDR3 reads CASSLGQGGYEQYF. CDR3 coding DNA: TGTGCCAGCAGTCTGGGACAGGGGGGCTACGAGCAGTACTTC.